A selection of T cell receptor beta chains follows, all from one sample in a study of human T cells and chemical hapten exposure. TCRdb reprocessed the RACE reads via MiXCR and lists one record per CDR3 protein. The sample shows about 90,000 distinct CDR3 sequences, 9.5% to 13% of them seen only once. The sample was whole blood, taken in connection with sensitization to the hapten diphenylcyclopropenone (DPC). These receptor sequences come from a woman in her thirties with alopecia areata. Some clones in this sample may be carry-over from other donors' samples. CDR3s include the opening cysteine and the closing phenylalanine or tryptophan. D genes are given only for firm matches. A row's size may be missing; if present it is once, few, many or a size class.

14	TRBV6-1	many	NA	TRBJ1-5	TGTGCCAGCAGTGAAGTACAGCAGAATCAGCCCCAGCATTTT	CASSEVQQNQPQHF
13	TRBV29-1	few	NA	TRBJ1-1	TGCAGCGTCGGGTTGGGATCGAACACTGAAGCTTTCTTT	CSVGLGSNTEAFF
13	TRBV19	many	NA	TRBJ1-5	TGTGCCAGTAGTTTTCCACGGGGGCGGACCCAGCATTTT	CASSFPRGRTQHF
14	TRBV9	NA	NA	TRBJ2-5	TGTGCCAGCAGCGCCGGAACTATTCAAGAGACCCAGTACTTC	CASSAGTIQETQYF
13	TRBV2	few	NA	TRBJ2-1	TGTGCCAGCAGGGGGGACACCTACAATGAGCAGTTCTTC	CASRGDTYNEQFF
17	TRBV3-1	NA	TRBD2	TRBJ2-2	TGTGCCAGCAGTCCTGTCGGACTAGCGGGGAACACCGGGGAGCTGTTTTTT	CASSPVGLAGNTGELFF
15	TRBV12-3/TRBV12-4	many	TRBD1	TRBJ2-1	TGTGCCAGCAGTGTGACGGGACAGGGTGCCAATGAGCAGTTCTTC	CASSVTGQGANEQFF
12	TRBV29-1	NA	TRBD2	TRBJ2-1	TGCAGCTTTCGTAGCGGGAGGAATGAGCAGTTCTTC	CSFRSGRNEQFF
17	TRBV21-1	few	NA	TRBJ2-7	TGTGCCAGCAGCAAATGGGCGGCGGGAGTAGGGTACTACGAGCAGTACTTC	CASSKWAAGVGYYEQYF
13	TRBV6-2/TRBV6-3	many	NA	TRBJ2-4	TGTGCCGCTGCCCGGCCAGGGGAGAACATTCAGTACTTC	CAAARPGENIQYF
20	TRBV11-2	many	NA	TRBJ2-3	TGTGCCAGCAGCTTAATAGCGTATAGAAGTGCAGACGCTAGCACAGATACGCAGTATTTT	CASSLIAYRSADASTDTQYF
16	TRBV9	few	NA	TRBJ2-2	TGTGCCAGCAGCGTAGCATCAGCGAGAAACACCGGGGAGCTGTTTTTT	CASSVASARNTGELFF
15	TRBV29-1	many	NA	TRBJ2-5	TGCAGCGTTGAAGATGAGGACAGACCTCAGGAGACCCAGTACTTC	CSVEDEDRPQETQYF
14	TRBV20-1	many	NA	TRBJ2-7	TGCAGTGCTATTATCACCGGGCCAATCTACGAGCAGTACTTC	CSAIITGPIYEQYF
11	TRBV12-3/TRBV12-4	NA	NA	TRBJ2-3	TGTGCCAGCAGCTCCACTAATACGCAGTATTTT	CASSSTNTQYF
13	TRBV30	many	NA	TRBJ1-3	TGTGCCTGGGCCCGCAGCTCTGGAAACACCATATATTTT	CAWARSSGNTIYF
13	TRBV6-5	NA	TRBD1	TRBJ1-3	TGTGCCAGCAGTAGGACAGGGGAAAACACCATATATTTT	CASSRTGENTIYF
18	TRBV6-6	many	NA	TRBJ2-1	TGTGCCAGCAGTTACTCCTCCGGTTCGGGAAGCTCCTACAATGAGCAGTTCTTC	CASSYSSGSGSSYNEQFF
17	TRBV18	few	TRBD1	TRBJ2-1	TGTGCCAGCTCACCAGATGTAGACAGGGGGCGTTACAATGAGCAGTTCTTC	CASSPDVDRGRYNEQFF
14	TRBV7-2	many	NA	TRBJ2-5	TGTGCCAGCAGCATCCGGGACCGGCAAGAGACCCAGTACTTC	CASSIRDRQETQYF
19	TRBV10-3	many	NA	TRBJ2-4	TGTGCCATCAGTGACTCGACCGCTACGACAGGGACTGTCAAAAACATTCAGTACTTC	CAISDSTATTGTVKNIQYF
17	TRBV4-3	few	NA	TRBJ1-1	TGCGCCAGCAGCCAAAGGGAATGGGAGCCCGGGAACACTGAAGCTTTCTTT	CASSQREWEPGNTEAFF
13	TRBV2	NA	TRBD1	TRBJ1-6	TGTGCCAGAGGGACAGGGGAGAATTCACCCCTCCACTTT	CARGTGENSPLHF
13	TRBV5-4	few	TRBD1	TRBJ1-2	TGTGCCAGCAGACCAGGGGGGAGTGATGGCTACACCTTC	CASRPGGSDGYTF
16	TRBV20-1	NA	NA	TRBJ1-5	TGCAGTGCTAGAGTTCTGCAGGATTATAGCAATCAGCCCCAGCATTTT	CSARVLQDYSNQPQHF
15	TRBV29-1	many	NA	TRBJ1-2	TGCAGCGTAGGACAGAAATCCGTTGCTACCTATGGCTACACCTTC	CSVGQKSVATYGYTF
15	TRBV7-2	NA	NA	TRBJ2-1	TGTGCCAGCAGCCCTAGACCAGGGACCTACAATGAGCAGTTCTTC	CASSPRPGTYNEQFF
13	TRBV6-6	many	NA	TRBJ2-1	TGTGCCAGCAGACCTCAACCAAACAATGAGCAGTTCTTC	CASRPQPNNEQFF